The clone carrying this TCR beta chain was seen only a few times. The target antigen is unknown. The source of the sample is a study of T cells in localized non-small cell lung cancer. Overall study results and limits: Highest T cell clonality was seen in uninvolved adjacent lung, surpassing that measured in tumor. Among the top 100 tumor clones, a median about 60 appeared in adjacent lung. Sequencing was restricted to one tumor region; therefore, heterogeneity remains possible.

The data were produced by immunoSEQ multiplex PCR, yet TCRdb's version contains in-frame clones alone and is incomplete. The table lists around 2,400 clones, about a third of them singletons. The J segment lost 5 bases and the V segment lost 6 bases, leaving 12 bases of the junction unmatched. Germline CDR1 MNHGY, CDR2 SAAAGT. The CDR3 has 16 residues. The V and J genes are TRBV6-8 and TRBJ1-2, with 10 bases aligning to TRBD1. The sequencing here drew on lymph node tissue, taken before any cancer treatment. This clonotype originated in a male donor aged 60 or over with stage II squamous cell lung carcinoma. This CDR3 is CASSASIGQGGYGYTF. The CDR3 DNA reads TGTGCCAGCAGCGCCAGCATAGGACAGGGGGGGTATGGCTACACCTTC.